This T cell receptor (beta chain) was identified in a study of vaccination and CD4 T cells after COVID-19. Study-level information: The convalescents included six males and four females, and among them two were Hispanic while seven were Caucasian. Cellular stimulation was performed using overlapping spike peptides derived from SARS-CoV-2, HCoV-NL63, HCoV-OC43 and HCoV-229E.

Specified treatment: approximately 9-day PBMC culture with coronavirus spike peptide pools or control peptides (ViraFEST assay). IL-2 (about 10 IU/ml) and peptide pools (approximately 10 ug/ml) were added to cultures of 1.5 million to 2 million PBMCs per well. The Oncomine TCR Beta short-read assay was applied to DNA of cultured CD4+ T cells. Cultured CD4+ T cells yielded the extracted genomic DNA. TCRdb fed the PCR reads into MiXCR, producing one record per CDR3 protein. The sample has about 9,700 distinct CDR3 sequences, roughly 70% seen once. Trimming removed 6 bases from V and 3 bases from J; junction bases left unmatched: 3. The length of the CDR3 is 13 residues. The germline CDR1 and CDR2 sequences are DFQATT and SNEGSKA (reference sequence). To note about this clonotype: Its matching antigen is unknown.

The chain recombines TRBV20-1 with TRBJ2-3, with TRBD2 matching over 10 bases. The sequence came from a human donor who had recovered from COVID-19. Sequencing was done on a sample of CD4+ T cells from blood, cultured in vitro. CDR3 protein: CSAKTSGTDTQYF. The CDR3 bases are TGCAGTGCCAAGACTAGCGGGACAGATACGCAGTATTTT.